This T cell receptor (beta chain) is from a study of blood T cell repertoires in COVID-19. Across the whole study: COVID-19 samples, acute and convalescent, were from the United States, Italy and Spain. Sample material is recorded as cDNA or gDNA derived from T cells, B-cell-depleted T cells, or PBMCs.

Methods used by the authors: Scientists estimated how many nucleated cells there were by amplifying reference gene primers. Measured with immunoSEQ multiplex PCR; TCRdb has only the in-frame clones, and not every one. The V and J calls and the clone size are those of that table, but D and trimming were determined from the DNA. The sample holds 100,000 to 150,000 clones, roughly 80% seen once. The sequencing sample was made of peripheral blood. The receptor was derived from a woman between 45 and 65 years old with acute or convalescent COVID-19.

The CDR3 DNA follows: TGTGCCAGCAGCGTTACAGGTATCAGCGAGCAGTACTTC. It encodes CASSVTGISEQYF. The chain joins TRBV9 to TRBJ2-7; D is possibly TRBD1 (5 bases). V was pared by 2 bases and J by 6 bases, with 12 bases between. In germline, CDR1 is SGDLS, CDR2 YYNGEE. This CDR3 is built from 13 residues.